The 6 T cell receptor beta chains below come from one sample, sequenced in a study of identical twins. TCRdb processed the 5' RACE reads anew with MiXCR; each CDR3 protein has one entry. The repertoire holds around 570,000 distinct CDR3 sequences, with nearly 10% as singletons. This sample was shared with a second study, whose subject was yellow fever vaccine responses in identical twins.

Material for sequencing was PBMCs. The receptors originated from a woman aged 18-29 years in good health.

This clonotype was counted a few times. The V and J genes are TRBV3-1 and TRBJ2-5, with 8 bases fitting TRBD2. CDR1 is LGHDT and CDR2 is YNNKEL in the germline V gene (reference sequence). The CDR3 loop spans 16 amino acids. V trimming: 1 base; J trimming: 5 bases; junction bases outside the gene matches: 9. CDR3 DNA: TGTGCCAGCAGCCAAGTTGGAAGCGGGAGATTTGAGACCCAGTACTTC. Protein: CASSQVGSGRFETQYF.

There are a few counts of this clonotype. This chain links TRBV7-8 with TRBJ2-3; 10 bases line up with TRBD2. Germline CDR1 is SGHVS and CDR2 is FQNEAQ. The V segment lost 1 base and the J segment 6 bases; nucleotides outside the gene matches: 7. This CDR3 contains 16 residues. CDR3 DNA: TGTGCCAGCAGCTTAGATACAGCGGGAGGGTTCGATACGCAGTATTTT. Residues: CASSLDTAGGFDTQYF.

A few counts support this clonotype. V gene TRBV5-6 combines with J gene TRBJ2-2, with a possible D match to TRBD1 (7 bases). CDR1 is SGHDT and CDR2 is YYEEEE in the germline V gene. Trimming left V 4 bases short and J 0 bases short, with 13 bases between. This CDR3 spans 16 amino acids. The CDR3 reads CASSQLRGANTGELFF. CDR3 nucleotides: TGTGCCAGCAGCCAACTCAGGGGGGCGAACACCGGGGAGCTGTTTTTT.

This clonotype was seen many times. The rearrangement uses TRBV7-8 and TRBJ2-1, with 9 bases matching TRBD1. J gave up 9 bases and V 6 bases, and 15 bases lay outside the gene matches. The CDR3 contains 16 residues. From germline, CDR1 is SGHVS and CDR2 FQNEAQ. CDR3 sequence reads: CASSLITGGNEVEQFF. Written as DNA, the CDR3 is TGTGCCAGCAGTCTAATCACAGGGGGCAATGAGGTTGAGCAGTTCTTC.

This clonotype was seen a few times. CDR3 region: CASSQLGVGEYEQYF. The CDR3 nucleotides read TGCGCCAGCAGCCAATTAGGGGTAGGGGAATACGAGCAGTACTTC. The chain recombines TRBV4-1 with TRBJ2-7; D is perhaps TRBD1 (5 bases). This CDR3 has 15 amino acids. Germline CDR1 MGHRA, CDR2 YSYEKL. V was clipped by 2 bases and J by 4 bases, with 15 bases between them.

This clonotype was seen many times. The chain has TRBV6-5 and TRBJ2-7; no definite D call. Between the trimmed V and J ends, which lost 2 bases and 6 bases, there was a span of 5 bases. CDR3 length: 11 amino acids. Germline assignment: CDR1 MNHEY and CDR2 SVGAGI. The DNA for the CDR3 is TGTGCCAGCAGTTACCTTGTCGAGCAGTACTTC. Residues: CASSYLVEQYF.